This T cell receptor (beta chain) was captured in a study of blood T cell repertoires in COVID-19. Some clones are missing from TCRdb's copy, which holds only in-frame ones; the method was immunoSEQ multiplex PCR. Of around 240,000 clones listed, approximately 90% are singletons. Participants were aged about 18 to 89 years from about two dozen US areas. This CDR3 has 15 amino acids. Between the trimmed V and J ends, which lost 0 bases and 6 bases, there was a span of 13 bases. Germline assignment: CDR1 SGHRS and CDR2 YFSETQ. The origin of this receptor is a man aged 45-65 years who had been exposed to COVID-19. Sequenced: PBMCs or T cells enriched from blood (not recorded which). J is TRBJ2-1 and V is TRBV5-1; unclear D gene. This CDR3 is CASSLDPSAGNEQFF. DNA of the CDR3: TGCGCCAGCAGCTTGGACCCATCCGCAGGCAATGAGCAGTTCTTC.